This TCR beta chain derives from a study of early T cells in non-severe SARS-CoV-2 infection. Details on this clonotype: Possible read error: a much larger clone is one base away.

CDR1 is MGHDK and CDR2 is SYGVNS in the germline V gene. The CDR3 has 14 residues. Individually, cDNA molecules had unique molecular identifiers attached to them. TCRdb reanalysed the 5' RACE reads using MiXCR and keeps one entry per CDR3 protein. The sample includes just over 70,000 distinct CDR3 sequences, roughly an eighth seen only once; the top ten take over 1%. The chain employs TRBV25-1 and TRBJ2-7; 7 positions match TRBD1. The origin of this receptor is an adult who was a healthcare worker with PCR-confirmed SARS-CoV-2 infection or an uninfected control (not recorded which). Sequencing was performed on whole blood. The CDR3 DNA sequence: TGTGGCAGCAGTGGAAGACAGGGATTTCCCGAGCAGTACTTC. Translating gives CGSSGRQGFPEQYF.